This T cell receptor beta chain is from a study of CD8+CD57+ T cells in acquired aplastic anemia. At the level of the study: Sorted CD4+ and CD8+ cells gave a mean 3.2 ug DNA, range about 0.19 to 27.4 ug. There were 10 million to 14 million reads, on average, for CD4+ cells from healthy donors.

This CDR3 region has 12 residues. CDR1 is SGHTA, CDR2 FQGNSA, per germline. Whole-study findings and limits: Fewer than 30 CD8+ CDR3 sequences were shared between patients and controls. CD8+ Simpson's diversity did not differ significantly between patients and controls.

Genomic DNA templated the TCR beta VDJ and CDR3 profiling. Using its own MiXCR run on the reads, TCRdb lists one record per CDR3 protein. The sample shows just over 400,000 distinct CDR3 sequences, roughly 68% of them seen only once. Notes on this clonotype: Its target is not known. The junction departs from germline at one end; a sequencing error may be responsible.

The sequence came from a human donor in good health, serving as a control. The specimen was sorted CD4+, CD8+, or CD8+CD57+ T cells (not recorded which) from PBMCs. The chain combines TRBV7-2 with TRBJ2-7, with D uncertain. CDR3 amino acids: CASSPTTKTQSF. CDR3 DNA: TGTGCCAGCAGCCCAACGACCAAGACTCAATCTTTC.